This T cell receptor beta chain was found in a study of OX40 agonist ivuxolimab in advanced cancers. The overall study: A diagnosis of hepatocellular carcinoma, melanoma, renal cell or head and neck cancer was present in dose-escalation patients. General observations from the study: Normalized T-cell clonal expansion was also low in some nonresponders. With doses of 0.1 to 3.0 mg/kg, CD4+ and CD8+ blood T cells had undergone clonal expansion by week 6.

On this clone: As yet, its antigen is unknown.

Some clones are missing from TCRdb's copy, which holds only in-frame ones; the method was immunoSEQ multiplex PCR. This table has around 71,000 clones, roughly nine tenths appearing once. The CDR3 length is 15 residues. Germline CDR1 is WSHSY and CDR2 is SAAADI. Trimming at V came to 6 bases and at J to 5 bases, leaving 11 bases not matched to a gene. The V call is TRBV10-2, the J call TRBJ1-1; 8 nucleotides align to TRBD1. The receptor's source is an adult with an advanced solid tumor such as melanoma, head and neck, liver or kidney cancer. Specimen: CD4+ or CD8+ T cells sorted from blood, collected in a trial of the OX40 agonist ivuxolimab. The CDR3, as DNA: TGCGCCAGCAGAGGGACAGGCGTCGGGTGGACTGAAGCTTTCTTT. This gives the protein CASRGTGVGWTEAFF.